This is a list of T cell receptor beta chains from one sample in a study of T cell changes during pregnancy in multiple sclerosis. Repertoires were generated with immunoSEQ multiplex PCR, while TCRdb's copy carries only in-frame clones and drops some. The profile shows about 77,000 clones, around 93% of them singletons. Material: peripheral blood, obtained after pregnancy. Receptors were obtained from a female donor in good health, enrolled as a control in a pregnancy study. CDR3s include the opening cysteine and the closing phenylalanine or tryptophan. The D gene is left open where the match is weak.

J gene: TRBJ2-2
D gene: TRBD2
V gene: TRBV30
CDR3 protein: CAWSVLTGSGPGELFF

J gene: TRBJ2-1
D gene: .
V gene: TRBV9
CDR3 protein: CASSATGTNEQFF

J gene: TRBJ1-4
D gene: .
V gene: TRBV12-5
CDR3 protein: CASGRTESEKLFF

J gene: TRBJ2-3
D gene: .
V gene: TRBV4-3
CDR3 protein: CASSQQVLSTDTQYF

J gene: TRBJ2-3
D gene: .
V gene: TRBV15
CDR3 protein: CATSIDTSHRADTQYF

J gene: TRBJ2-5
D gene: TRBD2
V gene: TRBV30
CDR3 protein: CAWRGPGRVTQYF

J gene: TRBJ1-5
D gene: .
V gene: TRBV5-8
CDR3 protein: CASSLYNQPQHF

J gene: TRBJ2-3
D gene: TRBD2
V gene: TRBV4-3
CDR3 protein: CASSQGTSGADTQYF

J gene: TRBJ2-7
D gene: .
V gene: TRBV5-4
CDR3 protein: CASSPNRQDEQYF

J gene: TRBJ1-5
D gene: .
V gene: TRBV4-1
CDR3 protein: CASSQDTQAFQHF

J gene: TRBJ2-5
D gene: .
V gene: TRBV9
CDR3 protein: CASSINPALGETQYF

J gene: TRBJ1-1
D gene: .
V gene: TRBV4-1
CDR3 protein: CASSQGPSPLRRTEAFF